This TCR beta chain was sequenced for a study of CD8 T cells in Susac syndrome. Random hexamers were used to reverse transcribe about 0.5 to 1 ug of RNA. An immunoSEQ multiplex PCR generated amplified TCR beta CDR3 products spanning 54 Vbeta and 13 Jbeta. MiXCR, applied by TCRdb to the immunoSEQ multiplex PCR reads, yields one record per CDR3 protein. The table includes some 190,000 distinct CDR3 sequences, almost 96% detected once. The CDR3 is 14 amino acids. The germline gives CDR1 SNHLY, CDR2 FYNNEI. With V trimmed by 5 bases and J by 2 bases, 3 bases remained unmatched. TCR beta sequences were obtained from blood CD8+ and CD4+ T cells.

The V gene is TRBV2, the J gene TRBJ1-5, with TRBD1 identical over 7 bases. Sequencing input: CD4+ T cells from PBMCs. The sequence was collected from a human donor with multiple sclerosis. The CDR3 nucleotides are TGTGCCAGCAGTCAAACAGGGGGCAATCAGCCCCAGCATTTT. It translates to CASSQTGGNQPQHF.